Reported below is one TCR beta chain. A sample-barcoded 5' primer and a J-beta primer mix were used in a second PCR of roughly 6 to 11 cycles. Each cDNA molecule received a tag from a template-switch adaptor that had 12 random nucleotides. From the 5' RACE reads, TCRdb called clonotypes with MiXCR, one entry per CDR3 protein. The profile shows around 1,000,000 distinct CDR3 sequences, about 25% of them singletons. This entry belongs to a study of blood T cells in healthy people across ages. Per germline, CDR1 LGHDT and CDR2 YNNKEL (reference sequence). V lost 4 bases and J lost 6, with 12 bases in between. The CDR3 sequence is 13 residues long. A further study also used this sample, focusing on T cells of mothers and their children. That source reports: Every mother supplied over 9 million TCR beta CDR3 reads and every child some 2.7 million. Overlap in related mother-child pairs always slightly exceeded unrelated pairs, never significantly.

The source material was blood. The gene calls are TRBV3-1 and TRBJ1-1; tentative D call: TRBD1 (5 bases). The sequence was obtained from a girl between 2 and 10 years old in good health. CDR3 nucleotide sequence: TGTGCCAGCAGCCCTCTATGGGGCGCTGAAGCTTTCTTT. Amino acids: CASSPLWGAEAFF.